Listed here are 21 T cell receptor beta chains from one sample, sequenced in a study of OX40 agonist ivuxolimab in advanced cancers. The assay was immunoSEQ multiplex PCR, and TCRdb's table has in-frame clones only and misses some. The data contain approximately 18,000 clones, 80% to 90% of them singletons. Sample: CD4+ or CD8+ T cells sorted from blood, taken in a trial of the OX40 agonist ivuxolimab. Every receptor here comes from an adult with an advanced solid tumor such as melanoma, head and neck, liver or kidney cancer.

The V gene is TRBV27, the J gene TRBJ2-7; D is uncertain. Per the germline V gene, CDR1 is MNHEY and CDR2 is SMNVEV (reference sequence). The CDR3 length is 13 residues. Trimming stripped 5 bases from V and 4 bases from J, with 12 bases between. In DNA form, the CDR3 reads TGTGCCAGCAGTCCCATTGGATCTTACGAGCAGTACTTC. The encoded protein is CASSPIGSYEQYF.

The rearrangement uses TRBV6-4 and TRBJ1-1; D is perhaps TRBD1 (5 bases). The CDR3 runs 13 residues. Germline-derived CDR1 and CDR2 are MRHNA and SNTAGT. Between the trimmed V and J ends, which lost 3 bases and 1 base, there was a span of 6 bases. CDR3 protein: CASSETENTEAFF. The CDR3 coding sequence is TGTGCCAGCAGTGAGACAGAGAACACTGAAGCTTTCTTT.

J is TRBJ1-1 and V is TRBV5-1; 7 bases fit TRBD1. The V segment lost 4 bases and the J segment 1 base; nucleotides outside the gene matches: 13. Germline V gene sequence: CDR1 SGHRS, CDR2 YFSETQ. This CDR3 is built from 17 residues. CDR3 nucleotides: TGCGCCAGCAGCATAAAGACAGGGTCAATGAGGAACACTGAAGCTTTCTTT. This sequence encodes CASSIKTGSMRNTEAFF.

The chain couples TRBV16 to TRBJ2-3; D remains ambiguous. Germline V lookup: CDR1 KGHSY, CDR2 FQNENV. Trimming took off 1 base at V and 4 bases at J, with 3 bases between the two ends. The CDR3 has 12 amino acids. CDR3 in amino acids: CASSQYADTQYF. The CDR3 DNA sequence: TGTGCCAGCAGCCAATACGCAGATACGCAGTATTTT. The variable domain in full, completed from reference TRBV16 and TRBJ2-3, reads GEEVAQTPKHLVRGEGQKAKLYCAPIKGHSYVFWYQQVLKNEFKFLISFQNENVFDETGMPKERFSAKCLPNSPCSLEIQATKLEDSAVYFCASSQYADTQYFGPGTRLTVL.

The V gene is TRBV21-1, the J gene TRBJ2-5; the listed D gene, TRBD1, was not tested against the DNA. TRBV21-1 is shown as a pseudogene. The CDR3 is made up of 13 amino acids. CDR3 amino acids: CASSIGQGETQYF. As DNA, the CDR3 is TGTGCCAGCAGCATCGGACAGGGTGAGACCCAGTACTTC.

The CDR3 spells CASSDDGGGSPLHF. CDR3 nucleotides: TGTGCCAGCAGTGACGATGGGGGAGGTTCACCCCTCCACTTT. The rearrangement uses TRBV6-4 and TRBJ1-6; D might be TRBD1 (5 bases). This CDR3 spans 14 amino acids. Trimming took 2 bases from V and 9 from J, leaving 11 bases between them. In germline, CDR1 is MRHNA, CDR2 SNTAGT.

The V gene is TRBV15, the J gene TRBJ2-1, with 8 nucleotides matching TRBD2. Germline values: CDR1 LNHNV, CDR2 YYDKDF (reference sequence). The CDR3 length is 15 residues. The junction had 8 bases not matched to a gene; V was cut back by 6 bases and J by 4 bases. The CDR3 protein is CATSSGGGYYNEQFF. The CDR3 bases are TGTGCCACCAGTAGTGGCGGGGGGTATTACAATGAGCAGTTCTTC.

This clone qualifies as large. This specimen includes other DNA sequences encoding the same CDR3. The chain employs TRBV27 and TRBJ2-7; possible D gene TRBD2, 5 bases. V was trimmed by 3 bases and J by 4 bases, leaving 10 bases between them. Germline V gene lookup returns CDR1 MNHEY and CDR2 SMNVEV (reference sequence). The CDR3 totals 13 residues. CDR3 sequence (DNA): TGTGCCAGCAGTTTTATCGGGGATTACGAGCAGTACTTC. It is translated as CASSFIGDYEQYF.

The chain employs TRBV7-8 and TRBJ1-5; TRBD1 agrees at 8 bases. Germline trimming cut 2 bases from V and 4 bases from J; bases unmatched to any gene: 1. The CDR3 has 14 residues. Germline values: CDR1 SGHVS, CDR2 FQNEAQ. In DNA form, the CDR3 reads TGTGCCAGCAGCTTAACAGGGGGGAATCAGCCCCAGCATTTT. It specifies CASSLTGGNQPQHF.

This sequence joins TRBV6-1 and TRBJ2-3; D not resolved. CDR3 length: 15 amino acids. In germline, CDR1 is MNHNS, CDR2 SASEGT. The V end lost 4 bases, the J end lost 0 bases, and 11 bases lay between the germline ends. The CDR3 is CASSAPVSSTDTQYF. The CDR3 nucleotides read TGTGCCAGCAGTGCACCGGTTTCTAGCACAGATACGCAGTATTTT.

The CDR3 protein is CAWEPGAGELFF. CDR3 sequence (DNA): TGTGCCTGGGAACCCGGGGCCGGGGAGCTGTTTTTT. This chain links TRBV30 with TRBJ2-2; D is possibly TRBD2 (5 bases). Trimming removed 5 bases from V and 6 bases from J, with 10 bases in between. Germline V CDR1 and CDR2: GTSNPN, SVGIG (reference sequence). This CDR3 region has 12 residues.

The chain uses TRBV19 and TRBJ1-1, with 7 nucleotides matching TRBD1. Germline loops: CDR1 LNHDA, CDR2 SQIVND (reference sequence). The CDR3 covers 14 residues. Trimming at V came to 5 bases and at J to 5 bases, leaving 8 bases not matched to a gene. The CDR3 region is CASSLTRGMTEAFF. The CDR3, as DNA: TGTGCCAGTAGTCTCACCAGGGGGATGACTGAAGCTTTCTTT. The entire variable domain, with the rest obtained from reference TRBV19 and TRBJ1-1, is as follows: DGGITQSPKYLFRKEGQNVTLSCEQNLNHDAMYWYRQDPGQGLRLIYYSQIVNDFQKGDIAEGYSVSREKKESFPLTVTSAQKNPTAFYLCASSLTRGMTEAFFGQGTRLTVV.

This sequence joins TRBV2 and TRBJ2-1, with D possibly being TRBD1 (6 bases). The germline gives CDR1 SNHLY, CDR2 FYNNEI. V lost 10 bases and J lost 2, with 15 bases in between. This CDR3 region has 14 residues. CDR3 DNA sequence: TGTGCCACCTACGCACAGGGCCCCTACAATGAGCAGTTCTTC. It encodes CATYAQGPYNEQFF.

The V and J genes are TRBV19 and TRBJ2-5, with 9 bases aligning to TRBD2. Germline V gene sequence: CDR1 LNHDA, CDR2 SQIVND (reference sequence). Trimming took 7 bases from V and 5 from J; bases not matched to a gene: 11. CDR3 length: 15 amino acids. Here the CDR3 reads CASKPGTSSSETQYF. The CDR3 coding sequence is TGTGCCAGTAAACCCGGGACTAGCTCGTCCGAGACCCAGTACTTC.

The chain employs TRBV9 and TRBJ1-4; D call uncertain. Germline V CDR1 and CDR2: SGDLS, YYNGEE. The CDR3 runs 13 residues. Trimming removed 4 bases at V and 8 bases at J, with 12 bases between. The CDR3: CASSPRGEEKLFF. Written as DNA, the CDR3 is TGTGCCAGCAGCCCCCGTGGGGAGGAAAAACTGTTTTTT.

This clone was counted only a few times. The chain has TRBV25-1 and TRBJ2-1; 11 bases match TRBD2. Looked up from germline, CDR1 is MGHDK and CDR2 is SYGVNS. The junction had 3 bases not matched to a gene; V was cut back by 4 bases and J by 4 bases. This CDR3 spans 15 amino acids. The CDR3 loop is CASSALAGGYNEQFF. Here the CDR3 DNA reads TGTGCCAGCAGTGCTCTAGCGGGGGGTTACAATGAGCAGTTCTTC.

This clone has a single count. This chain joins TRBV9 and TRBJ1-5; D is unclear. Germline CDR1 SGDLS, CDR2 YYNGEE. The CDR3 totals 13 residues. Trimming pared 0 bases from V and 9 bases from J, leaving 10 bases between. CDR3 nucleotides: TGTGCCAGCAGCGTAGATGGCGAGTGGCCCCAGCATTTT. Encoded protein: CASSVDGEWPQHF.

In nucleotides, the CDR3 is TGTGCCAGCAGCCGACTAGCGGGTATCACAGATACGCAGTATTTT. This encodes CASSRLAGITDTQYF. This rearrangement joins TRBV4-2 to TRBJ2-3; 10 bases line up with TRBD2. Germline V gene data show CDR1 as LGHNA and CDR2 as YNFKEQ. This CDR3 has 15 residues. V gave up 4 bases and J gave up 2 bases; unmatched junction bases: 3.

This clone was observed once. The V gene is TRBV4-2, the J gene TRBJ1-1, with D possibly TRBD1 on 5 matching bases. The ends were cut back, 5 bases at V and 1 base at J, with 8 bases in the middle. In germline, CDR1 is LGHNA, CDR2 YNFKEQ. The CDR3 totals 13 residues. The CDR3 loop reads CASSLTENTEAFF. The CDR3 region has the DNA TGTGCCAGCAGCTTGACAGAGAACACTGAAGCTTTCTTT.

This chain links TRBV13 with TRBJ2-3; no definite D call. Germline-derived CDR1 and CDR2 are PRHDT and FYEKMQ (reference sequence). This CDR3 is built from 14 residues. The ends were cut back, 5 bases at V and 6 bases at J, with 15 bases in the middle. The CDR3 sequence: CASSLGSLSDTQYF. The DNA of the CDR3 is TGTGCCAGCAGCCTGGGGTCCCTCTCCGATACGCAGTATTTT.

On this clone itself: The junction differs from germline at one of its ends, possibly a read error. CDR3 region: CATWGPSNEQYF. In nucleotides, the CDR3 is TGTGCCACCTGGGGGCCCTCCAACGAGCAGTACTTC. The chain recombines TRBV27 with TRBJ2-7, with D maybe TRBD1 (6 bases). CDR3 size: 12 residues. Germline values: CDR1 MNHEY, CDR2 SMNVEV (reference sequence).